The 12 T cell receptor beta chains presented below share a single source sample, sequenced in a study of blood T cell repertoires in COVID-19. Sequencing used immunoSEQ multiplex PCR; TCRdb keeps in-frame clones, though not all of them. This sample carries 150,000 to 200,000 clones, approximately 86% of them seen once, and the ten largest clones take under 12%. The sequencing input was peripheral blood. The receptors were sampled from an elderly woman with active or convalescent COVID-19.

This chain connects TRBV3-1 (or the pseudogene TRBV3-2) to TRBJ2-7; 7 bases map to TRBD2. Germline CDR1 reads LGHDT; CDR2 reads YNNKEL (reference sequence). The CDR3 contains 18 residues. V lost 3 bases to trimming and J lost 0 bases; unmatched junction nucleotides: 14. CDR3 nucleotides: TGTGCCAGCAGCCACGCCCATACTAGCGCCCATAGCTCCTACGAGCAGTACTTC. Translation: CASSHAHTSAHSSYEQYF.

This clone was seen just once. CDR3: CASSILGALEAFF. In DNA, the CDR3 is TGTGCCAGTAGTATCTTGGGGGCCCTTGAAGCTTTCTTT. The J gene is TRBJ1-1, the V gene TRBV19, with a possible D match to TRBD1 (6 bases). Germline V CDR1 and CDR2: LNHDA, SQIVND (reference sequence). Trimming cost V 3 bases and J 7 bases, with 12 bases left between them. The CDR3 spans 13 residues.

V usage is TRBV5-1 and J usage is TRBJ1-6; D perhaps matches TRBD1 (5 bases). CDR1 SGHRS and CDR2 YFSETQ come from the germline V gene. The germline V and J ends were trimmed by 1 base and 8 bases, with 10 bases remaining between them. The CDR3 runs 14 residues. CDR3 nucleotide sequence: TGCGCCAGCAGCTTGTTGGAGGGGTATTCACCCCTCCACTTT. It codes for CASSLLEGYSPLHF.

This clone showed up just once. This chain uses TRBV6-5 with TRBJ2-1; 10 bases are a match to TRBD1. This CDR3 has 16 residues. Germline V gives CDR1 MNHEY, CDR2 SVGAGI. The V and J ends lost 0 bases and 7 bases, in that order; junction bases with no gene match: 6. CDR3 in amino acids: CASSYSSGTGDNEQFF. CDR3 nucleotides: TGTGCCAGCAGTTACTCGAGTGGGACAGGGGATAATGAGCAGTTCTTC.

The chain couples TRBV3-1 (or the pseudogene TRBV3-2) to TRBJ2-7; D remains unclear. Trimming took off 0 bases at V and 3 bases at J, with 6 bases between the two ends. CDR3 size: 13 residues. Germline V CDR1 and CDR2: LGHDT, YNNKEL (reference sequence). The CDR3 coding sequence is TGTGCCAGCAGCCAAGATAAGCACTACGAGCAGTACTTC. Protein sequence: CASSQDKHYEQYF.

The chain links TRBV28 to TRBJ1-5; 10 bases are a match to TRBD1. V gave up 6 bases and J gave up 4 bases; unmatched junction bases: 3. The CDR3 has 14 residues. Germline loops: CDR1 MDHEN, CDR2 SYDVKM. CDR3 region: CASRPGQGNQPQHF. CDR3 nucleotides: TGTGCCAGCAGGCCGGGACAGGGGAATCAGCCCCAGCATTTT.

The DNA for the CDR3 is TGTGCCAGCAGCCATACAAACAGGGATGGCGGGCAGTACTTC. It specifies CASSHTNRDGGQYF. The chain is built from TRBV3-1 (or the pseudogene TRBV3-2) and TRBJ2-7, with D possibly matching TRBD1 (6 bases). This CDR3 has 14 amino acids. The germline V and J ends were trimmed by 3 bases and 9 bases, with 18 bases remaining between them. Germline-derived CDR1 and CDR2 are LGHDT and YNNKEL (reference sequence).

The chain joins TRBV16 to TRBJ1-5; D is unresolved. Germline assignment: CDR1 KGHSY and CDR2 FQNENV. There are 13 residues in the CDR3. V dropped 1 base and J dropped 3 bases, with 4 bases sitting between them. CDR3 sequence reads: CASSQFVNQPQHF. The DNA for the CDR3 is TGTGCCAGCAGCCAATTCGTCAATCAGCCCCAGCATTTT.

V is TRBV10-3 and J is TRBJ1-1; possibly TRBD1 for D (6 bases). There are 16 residues in the CDR3. CDR1 and CDR2 (germline): ENHRY, SYGVKD. V lost 0 bases and J 0 bases, leaving 11 bases between the germline ends. This CDR3 reads CAISESGQRLNTEAFF. In DNA form, the CDR3 reads TGTGCCATCAGTGAGTCTGGACAGAGACTGAACACTGAAGCTTTCTTT.

The chain recombines TRBV5-1 with TRBJ1-6; a weak D match, TRBD1 (6 bases). V was pared by 4 bases and J by 10 bases, with 15 bases between. Germline assignment: CDR1 SGHRS and CDR2 YFSETQ. This CDR3 spans 14 amino acids. CDR3 loop: CASSLTGRSSPLHF. Written as DNA, the CDR3 is TGCGCCAGCAGCCTGACAGGAAGAAGCTCACCCCTCCACTTT.

This clone was found a few times. The genes are TRBV7-9 and TRBJ1-6; no clear D. The germline gives CDR1 SEHNR, CDR2 FQNEAQ (reference sequence). Trimming removed 4 bases from V and 10 bases from J, with 20 bases in between. The CDR3 is 16 amino acids. The CDR3 protein is CASSSDSGLRVSPLHF. The CDR3 coding sequence is TGTGCCAGCAGCTCCGACTCCGGACTTAGGGTGTCACCCCTCCACTTT.

This chain connects TRBV5-4 to TRBJ2-5; 7 bases map to TRBD1. CDR3 size: 14 residues. Germline assignment: CDR1 SGHNT and CDR2 YYREEE (reference sequence). Germline trimming cut 4 bases from V and 0 bases from J; bases unmatched to any gene: 3. The CDR3 sequence: CASSLGTDQETQYF. CDR3 coding DNA: TGTGCCAGCAGCCTGGGGACAGACCAAGAGACCCAGTACTTC.